These 32 T cell receptor beta chains came from one sample sequenced in a study of blood T cell repertoires in COVID-19. Using immunoSEQ multiplex PCR, the repertoire was profiled, and TCRdb retains in-frame clones only, with some absent. The sample has around 260,000 clones, 88% seen once. The material sequenced was peripheral blood. The receptor set was obtained from an older woman with COVID-19, enrolled during active disease.

The chain has TRBV5-5 and TRBJ1-5; D perhaps matches TRBD1 (5 bases). The CDR3 spans 14 residues. V gave up 4 bases and J gave up 5 bases, with 13 bases separating them. Per germline, CDR1 SGHKS and CDR2 YYEKEE (reference sequence). The CDR3 coding sequence is TGTGCCAGCAGCCGTCAAGGGGAGGATCAGCCCCAGCATTTT. Translation: CASSRQGEDQPQHF.

The J gene is TRBJ2-7, the V gene TRBV19; possibly TRBD2 for D (6 bases). The CDR3 runs to 14 residues. Germline-derived CDR1 and CDR2 are LNHDA and SQIVND (reference sequence). V lost 10 bases, J lost 0 bases, and 16 bases lay in between. CDR3 sequence: CATGRMEGSYEQYF. As DNA, the CDR3 is TGTGCCACGGGGCGGATGGAGGGCTCCTACGAGCAGTACTTC. Variable domain in full (rest from reference TRBV19 and TRBJ2-7): DGGITQSPKYLFRKEGQNVTLSCEQNLNHDAMYWYRQDPGQGLRLIYYSQIVNDFQKGDIAEGYSVSREKKESFPLTVTSAQKNPTAFYLCATGRMEGSYEQYFGPGTRLTVT.

V gene TRBV6-5 combines with J gene TRBJ1-1; D not resolved. Trimming removed 6 bases from V and 5 bases from J, with 13 bases in between. Germline lookup yields CDR1 MNHEY and CDR2 SVGAGI. This CDR3 contains 13 residues. The CDR3 DNA reads as TGTGCCAGCAGGAGAGGGAGACAAACTGAAGCTTTCTTT. Encoded protein: CASRRGRQTEAFF.

This chain uses TRBV20-1 with TRBJ2-7; D perhaps matches TRBD1 (5 bases). The CDR3 loop spans 13 amino acids. The V and J ends lost 3 bases and 5 bases respectively, with 14 bases between them. Germline CDR1 reads DFQATT; CDR2 reads SNEGSKA (reference sequence). CDR3 amino acids: CSASRDSPNEQYF. CDR3 nucleotides: TGCAGTGCTAGTAGAGACAGTCCCAACGAGCAGTACTTC.

The CDR3 is CASTNQGGYTF. Written as DNA, the CDR3 is TGTGCCAGCACTAATCAGGGTGGCTACACCTTC. The chain combines TRBV6-5 with TRBJ1-2, with a possible D match to TRBD1 (5 bases). The germline gives CDR1 MNHEY, CDR2 SVGAGI. V gave up 7 bases and J gave up 7 bases, with 10 bases separating them. The CDR3 covers 11 residues.

The rearrangement uses TRBV19 and TRBJ2-1, with 7 bases identical to TRBD1. CDR1 LNHDA and CDR2 SQIVND come from the germline V gene (reference sequence). The junction had 5 bases not matched to a gene; V was cut back by 0 bases and J by 3 bases. This CDR3 region has 16 residues. CDR3 bases: TGTGCCAGTAGTATAGATTGGCGGACAGGCTACAATGAGCAGTTCTTC. Amino acids: CASSIDWRTGYNEQFF.

The chain combines TRBV5-5 with TRBJ2-7; maybe TRBD1 (6 bases). The CDR3 has 14 amino acids. Trimming took 4 bases from V and 2 from J, leaving 13 bases between them. Germline values: CDR1 SGHKS, CDR2 YYEKEE (reference sequence). Here the CDR3 DNA reads TGTGCCAGCAGCCCTAGTTCAGGGGCCTACGAGCAGTACTTC. This encodes CASSPSSGAYEQYF.

This rearrangement joins TRBV19 to TRBJ2-5; possibly TRBD1 for D (5 bases). Germline assignment: CDR1 LNHDA and CDR2 SQIVND (reference sequence). This CDR3 spans 15 amino acids. The V and J ends lost 1 base and 1 base respectively, with 10 bases between them. The CDR3 DNA reads as TGTGCCAGTAGTATAGGGGGCAGGCGCCAAGAGACCCAGTACTTC. Its protein product is CASSIGGRRQETQYF.

The V and J genes are TRBV7-6 and TRBJ1-2; perhaps TRBD1 as D (5 bases). V lost 2 bases and J 7 bases, leaving 26 bases between the germline ends. Germline V CDR1 and CDR2: SGHVS, FNYEAQ. The CDR3 runs to 18 residues. In DNA form, the CDR3 reads TGTGCCAGCAGCTTATCAAAACAGGTGGGAACCTTTAGTGGTGGCTACACCTTC. Translation: CASSLSKQVGTFSGGYTF. The full variable domain, in which reference TRBV7-6 and TRBJ1-2 provide the parts outside the CDR3, is GAGVSQSPRYKVTKRGQDVALRCDPISGHVSLYWYRQALGQGPEFLTYFNYEAQQDKSGLPNDRFSAERPEGSISTLTIQRTEQRDSAMYRCASSLSKQVGTFSGGYTFGSGTRLTVV.

This rearrangement joins TRBV6-5 to TRBJ2-3; D remains ambiguous. Trimming took off 8 bases at V and 2 bases at J, with 11 bases between the two ends. The V gene's germline CDR1 is MNHEY and CDR2 SVGAGI. The CDR3 has 13 amino acids. The CDR3: CASEIADTDTQYF. The DNA for the CDR3 is TGTGCCAGCGAAATAGCCGACACAGATACGCAGTATTTT.

The chain has TRBV19 and TRBJ2-5; 11 bases line up with TRBD2. Germline V gene sequence: CDR1 LNHDA, CDR2 SQIVND (reference sequence). The trim removed 5 bases at V and 4 bases at J, leaving 6 bases unmatched. CDR3 length equals 15 residues. CDR3 in amino acids: CASSLAGGSGETQYF. In nucleotides, the CDR3 is TGTGCCAGTAGTCTAGCGGGAGGATCGGGAGAGACCCAGTACTTC.

CDR3: CAWSGTAGQPQHF. CDR3 nucleotides: TGTGCCTGGAGTGGAACGGCGGGGCAGCCCCAGCATTTT. The chain carries TRBV30 and TRBJ1-5; D gene uncertain. The V and J ends lost 1 base and 7 bases respectively, with 11 bases between them. The CDR3 extends over 13 amino acids. CDR1 GTSNPN and CDR2 SVGIG come from the germline V gene (reference sequence).

This chain connects TRBV20-1 to TRBJ1-4; D is uncertain. This CDR3 region has 11 residues. Trimming removed 3 bases at V and 8 bases at J, with 7 bases between. Germline V gene data show CDR1 as DFQATT and CDR2 as SNEGSKA (reference sequence). CDR3 protein: CSASREEKLFF. CDR3 bases: TGCAGTGCTAGCCGGGAGGAAAAACTGTTTTTT.

This chain uses TRBV11-3 with TRBJ2-2; D is unresolved. Per the germline V gene, CDR1 is SGHNT and CDR2 is YENEEA. V lost 0 bases and J 0 bases, leaving 2 bases between the germline ends. This CDR3 has 14 amino acids. The CDR3 sequence is CASSLDANTGELFF. Here the CDR3 DNA reads TGTGCCAGCAGCTTAGACGCGAACACCGGGGAGCTGTTTTTT.

The chain's CDR3 is CASSRGLAEGDTQYF. CDR3 coding DNA: TGTGCCAGCAGCCGCGGACTAGCGGAAGGGGATACGCAGTATTTT. V is TRBV7-3 and J is TRBJ2-3; 10 bases line up with TRBD2. This CDR3 is built from 15 residues. Trimming cost V 5 bases and J 6 bases; bases outside gene matches: 8. CDR1 and CDR2 from the germline V gene are SGHTA and FQGTGA.

This chain's CDR3 is CASSNNIPRGTGELFF. DNA of the CDR3: TGCGCCAGCAGTAATAATATTCCGCGGGGGACCGGGGAGCTGTTTTTT. The chain joins TRBV4-1 to TRBJ2-2; 7 nucleotides match TRBD2. J lost 5 bases, V lost 6 bases, and 12 bases had no gene match. The CDR3 loop spans 16 amino acids. Germline V CDR1 and CDR2: MGHRA, YSYEKL.

The chain uses TRBV11-3 and TRBJ2-5; 12 bases are a match to TRBD2. The CDR3 is 15 residues long. V shed 4 bases and J 4 bases; nucleotides not matched to a gene: 4. Germline V gene lookup returns CDR1 SGHNT and CDR2 YENEEA. The CDR3 sequence is CASSSLAGGGETQYF. The DNA for the CDR3 is TGTGCCAGCAGCTCCCTAGCGGGAGGGGGAGAGACCCAGTACTTC.

The chain recombines TRBV29-1 with TRBJ1-5; the D gene is possibly TRBD1 (6 bases). Germline values: CDR1 SQVTM, CDR2 ANQGSEA. V was clipped by 7 bases and J by 4 bases, with 14 bases between them. This CDR3 has 13 amino acids. The CDR3 sequence is CSAGSGANQPQHF. The CDR3 DNA is TGCAGCGCCGGCTCAGGGGCTAATCAGCCCCAGCATTTT.

This chain uses TRBV5-1 with TRBJ2-7, with a tentative D call TRBD1 (5 bases). The germline CDR1 and CDR2 sequences are SGHRS and YFSETQ. V lost 3 bases and J 1 base, leaving 11 bases between the germline ends. The CDR3 covers 14 residues. As DNA, the CDR3 is TGCGCCAGCAGCTCACAACAGGTATCCTACGAGCAGTACTTC. It translates to CASSSQQVSYEQYF.

The CDR3 loop reads CASSDRDSNQPQHF. In DNA form, the CDR3 reads TGTGCCAGCAGTGATCGGGACTCCAATCAGCCCCAGCATTTT. V usage is TRBV2 and J usage is TRBJ1-5; possibly TRBD1 for D (5 bases). V was shortened by 3 bases and J by 3 bases, with 9 bases between the two germline ends. In germline, CDR1 is SNHLY, CDR2 FYNNEI. The CDR3 contains 14 residues.

This rearrangement joins TRBV28 to TRBJ1-4; no reliable D call. Trimming removed 3 bases from V and 4 bases from J, with 9 bases in between. The CDR3 is made up of 14 amino acids. Germline lookup yields CDR1 MDHEN and CDR2 SYDVKM. CDR3: CASSFVPDNEKLFF. The CDR3 DNA follows: TGTGCCAGCAGTTTTGTGCCAGATAATGAAAAACTGTTTTTT.

The chain couples TRBV30 to TRBJ2-3; perhaps TRBD2 as D (6 bases). V lost 1 base, J lost 6 bases, and 17 bases lay in between. CDR3 length: 15 amino acids. Germline assignment: CDR1 GTSNPN and CDR2 SVGIG (reference sequence). CDR3 sequence (DNA): TGTGCCTGGAGTGCTCCAGACGGAGGGGTGGATACGCAGTATTTT. This codes for CAWSAPDGGVDTQYF.

V usage is TRBV11-2 and J usage is TRBJ1-1; the D is unclear. Germline V gene sequence: CDR1 SGHAT, CDR2 FQNNGV. There are 13 residues in the CDR3. V was trimmed by 2 bases and J by 6 bases, leaving 10 bases between them. CDR3 in DNA: TGTGCCAGCAGCTTAAGCTCGGTCGCTGAAGCTTTCTTT. It specifies CASSLSSVAEAFF.

Note on this clone: The sample has other DNA sequences that encode this CDR3 too. The chain uses TRBV7-9 and TRBJ2-7; D gene ambiguous. Germline V CDR1 and CDR2: SEHNR, FQNEAQ (reference sequence). The CDR3 spans 11 residues. Trimming stripped 5 bases from V and 1 base from J, with 3 bases between. In DNA, the CDR3 is TGTGCCAGCAGCCCATCCTACGAGCAGTACTTC. It codes for CASSPSYEQYF. The full variable domain, with the rest looked up from reference TRBV7-9 and TRBJ2-7, is DTGVSQNPRHKITKRGQNVTFRCDPISEHNRLYWYRQTLGQGPEFLTYFQNEAQLEKSRLLSDRFSAERPKGSFSTLEIQRTEQGDSAMYLCASSPSYEQYFGPGTRLTVT.

This sequence joins TRBV5-4 and TRBJ2-1, with 8 bases identical to TRBD1. Germline V lookup: CDR1 SGHNT, CDR2 YYREEE (reference sequence). With 4 bases clipped from V and 4 bases from J, the junction kept 7 bases outside the gene matches. The CDR3 sequence is 15 residues long. CDR3 protein: CASSPGQGVYNEQFF. The CDR3 nucleotides are TGTGCCAGCAGCCCCGGACAGGGTGTGTACAATGAGCAGTTCTTC.

The V and J genes are TRBV7-2 and TRBJ1-2; D is possibly TRBD1 (5 bases). CDR1 is SGHTA, CDR2 FQGNSA, per germline. The ends were cut back, 2 bases at V and 8 bases at J, with 18 bases in the middle. CDR3 size: 15 residues. Here the CDR3 DNA reads TGTGCCAGCAGCTTACTCAGAATAGGGGCGTCGGGCTACACCTTC. Amino acid sequence: CASSLLRIGASGYTF.

V gene TRBV6-5 combines with J gene TRBJ2-7; D possibly corresponds to TRBD1 (6 bases). V was shortened by 7 bases and J by 2 bases, with 15 bases between the two germline ends. Germline V gives CDR1 MNHEY, CDR2 SVGAGI. This CDR3 spans 14 amino acids. This CDR3 is CASTTPGTPYEQYF. Written as DNA, the CDR3 is TGTGCCAGCACTACTCCGGGGACACCCTACGAGCAGTACTTC.

This clone has just one count. J is TRBJ1-4 and V is TRBV7-8; a possible D gene is TRBD1 (6 bases). V lost 5 bases, J lost 7 bases, and 14 bases lay in between. Germline loops: CDR1 SGHVS, CDR2 FQNEAQ. This CDR3 contains 14 residues. The CDR3 loop is CASSPQGVGEKLFF. In nucleotides, the CDR3 is TGTGCCAGCAGCCCACAGGGAGTAGGTGAAAAACTGTTTTTT.

The chain joins TRBV18 to TRBJ2-5, with 7 bases that match TRBD2. The germline V gene has CDR1 KGHSH and CDR2 LQKENI. This CDR3 comprises 12 residues. Trimming took 5 bases from V and 3 from J; bases not matched to a gene: 0. The CDR3 spells CASSSGEETQYF. DNA for the CDR3: TGTGCCAGCTCAAGCGGGGAAGAGACCCAGTACTTC.

The chain has TRBV6-5 and TRBJ2-7; TRBD2 aligns across 10 bases. Germline V gene lookup returns CDR1 MNHEY and CDR2 SVGAGI. This CDR3 is built from 13 residues. Trimming took 7 bases from V and 5 from J; bases not matched to a gene: 5. CDR3 in amino acids: CASTILAGNEQYF. The CDR3 bases are TGTGCCAGCACCATACTAGCGGGGAACGAGCAGTACTTC.

V gene TRBV9 combines with J gene TRBJ2-7; possibly TRBD1 for D (6 bases). The V end lost 2 bases, the J end lost 4 bases, and 13 bases lay between the germline ends. Germline V gene data show CDR1 as SGDLS and CDR2 as YYNGEE. CDR3 length: 14 residues. CDR3: CASSVGAERYEQYF. CDR3 in DNA: TGTGCCAGCAGCGTGGGGGCGGAAAGGTACGAGCAGTACTTC.

This clone has just a few counts. The genes are TRBV3-1 (or the pseudogene TRBV3-2) and TRBJ1-2; TRBD1 is a possible D gene (5 bases). The CDR3 totals 13 residues. The V end was cut by 6 bases, the J end by 6 bases, with 14 bases between. CDR1 is LGHDT, CDR2 YNNKEL, per germline (reference sequence). CDR3 loop: CASSLRVWDGYTF. The DNA for the CDR3 is TGTGCCAGCAGTCTCAGGGTATGGGATGGCTACACCTTC.